This T cell receptor beta chain was obtained from a study of shared clonotypes between healthy human individuals. Overall study: The study used three CD4 naive, three CD4 memory, two CD8 naive and one CD8 memory plate per donor.

Study conclusions and caveats: Clonotype sharing among donors was thought likely to change with sequencing depth. For naive CD4 cells, roughly 5% of clonotypes were shared across a few donors.

The sorted-subset replicate PCRs were given about 200 ng DNA, which is approximately 30,000 T cell genomes. Clones were read by immunoSEQ multiplex PCR, and TCRdb kept only the in-frame ones, dropping some. The data show roughly 2.1 million clones, more than 85% seen once. Comment on this clone: No antigen is known for it.

The CDR3 is 16 residues long. V lost 4 bases and J lost 3; bases outside the gene matches: 8. Germline V CDR1 and CDR2: SGHRS, YFSETQ. Naive CD8 isolation took CD45RO-negative cells positively selected for CCR7 and excluded terminally differentiated effector memory CD45RA+ cells. This receptor was identified in a man aged 18 to 29 in good health. Some clones in this sample may be carry-over from other donors' samples. The specimen was naive CD8+ T cells from PBMCs. The rearrangement links TRBV5-1 to TRBJ2-7; 12 bases are a match to TRBD2. CDR3 residues: CASSPEGLAGYYEQYF. The CDR3 bases are TGCGCCAGCAGCCCCGAAGGACTAGCGGGGTACTACGAGCAGTACTTC. Looking up the rest from reference TRBV5-1 and TRBJ2-7 gives the full variable domain: KAGVTQTPRYLIKTRGQQVTLSCSPISGHRSVSWYQQTPGQGLQFLFEYFSETQRNKGNFPGRFSGRQFSNSRSEMNVSTLELGDSALYLCASSPEGLAGYYEQYFGPGTRLTVT.